The present TCR beta chain was sequenced within a study of regulatory T cells in long-lasting Graves disease. In its sample, this clonotype was seen many times. With iRepertoire HTBI primers and Arm-PCR of CDR3 regions, TCR beta libraries were built. MiXCR, run by TCRdb on the multiplex PCR reads, gives a single entry per CDR3 protein. The data hold approximately 390,000 distinct CDR3 sequences, with 15% to 20% observed a single time. Time point: newly diagnosed GD, antithyroid drugs for less than 3 months. There was RNA extracted from PBMCs, and the TCR library was made from it. Germline lookup yields CDR1 SGHAT and CDR2 FQNNGV. V lost 1 base and J 3 bases, leaving 7 bases between the germline ends. The CDR3 spans 14 residues. The sample was also reused in another study, on T cells in Graves' hyperthyroidism and ophthalmopathy.

The chain joins TRBV11-2 to TRBJ1-5; no reliable D call. The sequence came from a woman aged 18-30 years with Graves disease. The sequences come from peripheral blood mononuclear cells (PBMCs), collected at new diagnosis, from a patient treated with antithyroid drugs. In DNA form, the CDR3 reads TGTGCCAGCAGCTTAGCGGGATTCAATCAGCCCCAGCATTTT. Translated, it gives CASSLAGFNQPQHF.